This entry is about one T cell receptor (beta chain). No antigen is known for it. Treatment denoted: roughly ten-day PBMC culture with coronavirus spike peptide pools or control peptides (ViraFEST assay). The sample originates from a study of vaccination and CD4 T cells after COVID-19. Turning to the study itself: The cells were exposed to overlapping spike peptides originating from SARS-CoV-2, HCoV-NL63, HCoV-OC43 and HCoV-229E for stimulation.

Cultured CD4+ T-cell DNA underwent Oncomine TCR Beta short-read sequencing. The source of extracted genomic DNA was cultured CD4+ T cells. TCRdb fed the PCR reads into MiXCR, producing one record per CDR3 protein. The table records some 20,000 distinct CDR3 sequences, 47% of them present only once. Trimming shortened V by 6 bases and J by 0 bases, and 15 bases separated the two germline ends. The CDR3 has 16 amino acids. The origin of this receptor is a human donor with COVID-19. The chain combines TRBV12-3 or TRBV12-4 with TRBJ1-5; D is possibly TRBD1 (5 bases). Material for sequencing was cultured CD4+ T cells from blood. The CDR3 DNA sequence: TGTGCCAGCAGGGAGGGGACTCCCTATAGCAATCAGCCCCAGCATTTT. It codes for CASREGTPYSNQPQHF.